The sequence of this T cell receptor beta chain was determined in a study of cytomegalovirus exposure and HLA in healthy donors. Study results and caveats: The study carried out a later analysis of TCR beta sequences. It associated around 17,000 of them with specific HLA alleles at a false discovery rate of 0.05.

Primers: 60 Vbeta forward and 13 Jbeta reverse. Sequenced by immunoSEQ multiplex PCR; TCRdb stores in-frame clones only, minus some. The data show about 130,000 clones, 78% seen once. This CDR3 has 14 residues. V lost 4 bases and J lost 0, with 10 bases in between. Per germline, CDR1 SGHRS and CDR2 YFSETQ. This clone was seen only a few times. Antigen specificity is unknown. The rearrangement links TRBV5-1 to TRBJ2-5, with D tentatively TRBD1 (6 bases). The sample consisted of PBMCs. This sequence originates from a female donor in good health and CMV-seronegative. The DNA of the CDR3 is TGCGCCAGCAGCAGAACAGGGAACCAAGAGACCCAGTACTTC. This encodes CASSRTGNQETQYF.